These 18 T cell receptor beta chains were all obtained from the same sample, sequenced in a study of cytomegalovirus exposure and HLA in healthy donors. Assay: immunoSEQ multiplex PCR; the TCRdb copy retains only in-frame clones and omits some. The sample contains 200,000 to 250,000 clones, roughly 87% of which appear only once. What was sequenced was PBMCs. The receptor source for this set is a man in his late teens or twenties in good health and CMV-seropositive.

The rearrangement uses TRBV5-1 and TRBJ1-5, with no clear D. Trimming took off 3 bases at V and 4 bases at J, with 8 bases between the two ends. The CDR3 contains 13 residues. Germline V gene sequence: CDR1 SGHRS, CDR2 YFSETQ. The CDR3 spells CASSSGNNQPQHF. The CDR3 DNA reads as TGCGCCAGCAGCTCGGGGAATAATCAGCCCCAGCATTTT.

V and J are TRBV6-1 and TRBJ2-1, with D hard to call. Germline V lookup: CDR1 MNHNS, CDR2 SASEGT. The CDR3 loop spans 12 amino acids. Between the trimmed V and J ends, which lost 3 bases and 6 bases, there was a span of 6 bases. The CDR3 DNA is TGTGCCAGCAGTGATCGCGGCAATGAGCAGTTCTTC. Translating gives CASSDRGNEQFF.

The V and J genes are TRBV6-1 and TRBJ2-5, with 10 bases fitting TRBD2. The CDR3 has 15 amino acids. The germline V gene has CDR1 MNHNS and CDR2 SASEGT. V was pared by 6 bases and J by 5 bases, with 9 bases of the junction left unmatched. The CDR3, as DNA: TGTGCCAGCAGCTCTCTAGCGGGAGTTGGGGAGACCCAGTACTTC. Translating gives CASSSLAGVGETQYF.

The CDR3 region has the DNA TGTGCCAGCAGTGATCAGACAGGGGGCAATCAGCCCCAGCATTTT. Amino acids: CASSDQTGGNQPQHF. V gene TRBV28 combines with J gene TRBJ1-5; 8 nucleotides align to TRBD1. The CDR3 runs to 15 residues. V gave up 5 bases and J gave up 2 bases; unmatched junction bases: 5. The germline V gene has CDR1 MDHEN and CDR2 SYDVKM.

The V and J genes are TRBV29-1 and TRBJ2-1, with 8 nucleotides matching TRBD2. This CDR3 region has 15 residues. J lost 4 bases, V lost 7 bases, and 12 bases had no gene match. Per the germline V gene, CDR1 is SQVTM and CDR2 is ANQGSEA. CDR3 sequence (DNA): TGCAGCGGCGAACCTAGCGGGCCTATATACAATGAGCAGTTCTTC. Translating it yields CSGEPSGPIYNEQFF.

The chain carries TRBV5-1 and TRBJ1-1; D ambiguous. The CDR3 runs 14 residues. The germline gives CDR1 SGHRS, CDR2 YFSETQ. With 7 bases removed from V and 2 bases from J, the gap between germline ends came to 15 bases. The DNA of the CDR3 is TGCGCCAGCCGTAGTAGCGGGGAAAACACTGAAGCTTTCTTT. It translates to CASRSSGENTEAFF.

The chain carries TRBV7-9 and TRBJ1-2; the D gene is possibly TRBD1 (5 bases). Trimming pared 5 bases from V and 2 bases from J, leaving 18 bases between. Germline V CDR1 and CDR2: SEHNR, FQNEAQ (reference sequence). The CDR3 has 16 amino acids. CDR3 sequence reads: CASSQGIQHLNYGYTF. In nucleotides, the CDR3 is TGTGCCAGCAGCCAGGGAATACAACACTTGAACTATGGCTACACCTTC.

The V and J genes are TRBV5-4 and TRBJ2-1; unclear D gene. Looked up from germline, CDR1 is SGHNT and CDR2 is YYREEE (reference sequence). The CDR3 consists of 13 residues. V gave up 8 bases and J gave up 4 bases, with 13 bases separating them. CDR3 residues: CASEKVGYNEQFF. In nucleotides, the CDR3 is TGTGCCAGTGAAAAAGTCGGGTACAATGAGCAGTTCTTC.

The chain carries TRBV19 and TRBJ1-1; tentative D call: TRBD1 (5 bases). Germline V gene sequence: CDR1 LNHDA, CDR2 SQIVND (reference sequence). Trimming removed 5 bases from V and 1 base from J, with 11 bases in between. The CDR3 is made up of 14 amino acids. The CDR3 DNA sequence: TGTGCCAGTAGTCCCAGGGTCAGGAACACTGAAGCTTTCTTT. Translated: CASSPRVRNTEAFF.

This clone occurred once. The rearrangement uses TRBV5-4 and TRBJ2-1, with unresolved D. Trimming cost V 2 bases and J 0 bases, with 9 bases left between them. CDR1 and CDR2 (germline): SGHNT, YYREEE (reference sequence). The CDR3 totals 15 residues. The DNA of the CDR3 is TGTGCCAGCAGCTTTGATCAGAGCTCCTACAATGAGCAGTTCTTC. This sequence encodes CASSFDQSSYNEQFF.

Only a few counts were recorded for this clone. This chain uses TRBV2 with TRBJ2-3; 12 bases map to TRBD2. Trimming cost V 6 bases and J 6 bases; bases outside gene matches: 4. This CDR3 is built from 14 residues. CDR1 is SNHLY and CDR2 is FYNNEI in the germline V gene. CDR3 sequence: CASRRGLAGDTQYF. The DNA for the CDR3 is TGTGCCAGCAGGCGCGGACTAGCGGGGGATACGCAGTATTTT.

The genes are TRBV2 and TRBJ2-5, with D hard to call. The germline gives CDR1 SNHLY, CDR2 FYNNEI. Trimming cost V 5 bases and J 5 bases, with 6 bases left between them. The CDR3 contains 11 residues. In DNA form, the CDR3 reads TGTGCCAGCAGTAGAATGGAGACCCAGTACTTC. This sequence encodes CASSRMETQYF.

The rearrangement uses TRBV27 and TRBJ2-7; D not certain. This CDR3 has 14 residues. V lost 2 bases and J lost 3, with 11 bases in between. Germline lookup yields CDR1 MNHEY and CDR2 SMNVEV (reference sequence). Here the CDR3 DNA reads TGTGCCAGCAGTTTAGGAGACAAACGCTACGAGCAGTACTTC. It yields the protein CASSLGDKRYEQYF.

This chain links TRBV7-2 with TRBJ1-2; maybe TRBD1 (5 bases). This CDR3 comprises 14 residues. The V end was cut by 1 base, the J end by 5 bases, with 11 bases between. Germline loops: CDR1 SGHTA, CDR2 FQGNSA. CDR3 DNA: TGTGCCAGCAGCTTAGGGGGCCTGGATTATGGCTACACCTTC. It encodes CASSLGGLDYGYTF.

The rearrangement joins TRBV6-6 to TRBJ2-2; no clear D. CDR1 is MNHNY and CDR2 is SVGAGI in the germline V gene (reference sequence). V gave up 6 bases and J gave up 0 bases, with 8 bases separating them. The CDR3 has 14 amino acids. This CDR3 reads CASSPPTNTGELFF. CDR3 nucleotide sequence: TGTGCCAGCAGCCCCCCCACGAACACCGGGGAGCTGTTTTTT.

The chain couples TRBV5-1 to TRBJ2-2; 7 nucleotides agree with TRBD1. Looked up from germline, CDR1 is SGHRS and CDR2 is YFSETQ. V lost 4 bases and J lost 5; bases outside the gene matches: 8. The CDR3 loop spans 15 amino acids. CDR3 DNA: TGCGCCAGCAGCCACGGACAGGTTGAAACCGGGGAGCTGTTTTTT. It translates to CASSHGQVETGELFF.

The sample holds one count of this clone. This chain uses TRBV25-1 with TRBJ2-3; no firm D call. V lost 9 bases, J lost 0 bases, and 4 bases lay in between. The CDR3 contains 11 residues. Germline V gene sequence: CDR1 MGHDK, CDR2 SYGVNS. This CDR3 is CASRSTDTQYF. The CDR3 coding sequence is TGTGCCAGTCGTAGCACAGATACGCAGTATTTT.

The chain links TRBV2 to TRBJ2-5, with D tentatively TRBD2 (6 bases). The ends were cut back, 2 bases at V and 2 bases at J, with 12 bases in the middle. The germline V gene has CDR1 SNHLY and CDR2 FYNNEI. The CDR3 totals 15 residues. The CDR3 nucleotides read TGTGCCAGCAGTGAACAGGGACTGAAGCAAGAGACCCAGTACTTC. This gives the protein CASSEQGLKQETQYF.